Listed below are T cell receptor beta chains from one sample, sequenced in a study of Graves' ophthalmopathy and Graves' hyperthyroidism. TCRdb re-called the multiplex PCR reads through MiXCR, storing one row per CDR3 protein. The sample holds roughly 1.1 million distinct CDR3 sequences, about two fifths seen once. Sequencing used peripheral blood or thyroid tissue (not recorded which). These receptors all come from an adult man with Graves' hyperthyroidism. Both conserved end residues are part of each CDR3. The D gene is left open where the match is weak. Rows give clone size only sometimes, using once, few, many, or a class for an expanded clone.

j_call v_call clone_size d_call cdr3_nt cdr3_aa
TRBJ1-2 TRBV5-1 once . TGCGCCAGCAGCTACGACGGAGGAGCCTATGGCTACACCTTC CASSYDGGAYGYTF
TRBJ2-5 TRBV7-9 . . TGTGCCAGCAGACGTGGGGGCCAGTACTTC CASRRGGQYF
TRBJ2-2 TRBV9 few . TGTGCCAGCAGCGTAGGGGTAGCGGCCACCGGGGAGCTGTTTTTT CASSVGVAATGELFF
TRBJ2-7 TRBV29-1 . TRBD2 TGCAGCGGAGGGACTAGCGGGACAGGGAACGAGCAGTACTTC CSGGTSGTGNEQYF
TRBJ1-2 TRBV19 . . TGTGCCAGTAGTATGGACGAGGAGCGCCGGGGCTACACCTTC CASSMDEERRGYTF
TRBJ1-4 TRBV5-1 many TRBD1 TGCGCCAGCAGCTTGACAGGGGGCTATGAAAAACTGTTTTTT CASSLTGGYEKLFF
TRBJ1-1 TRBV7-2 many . TGTGCCAGCACCCTGAGACGGGACACTGAAGCTTTCTTT CASTLRRDTEAFF
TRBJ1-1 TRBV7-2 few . TGTGCCAGCAGCCCAGGGGACAACACTGAAGCTTTCTTT CASSPGDNTEAFF
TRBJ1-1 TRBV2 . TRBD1 TGTGCCAGCAGTGGGCCGGGGACAGGGGTCCTGAACACTGAAGCTTTCTTT CASSGPGTGVLNTEAFF
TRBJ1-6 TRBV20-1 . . TGCAGTGCTGCGGACATCTATAATTCACCCCTCCACTTT CSAADIYNSPLHF
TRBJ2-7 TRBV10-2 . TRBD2 TGCGCCAGCAGTGAGTCGTCGGCTAGCGGCTACTACGAGCAGTACTTC CASSESSASGYYEQYF
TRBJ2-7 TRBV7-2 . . TGTGCCAGCAGCCACAGCTGGCAGTACGAGCAGTACTTC CASSHSWQYEQYF
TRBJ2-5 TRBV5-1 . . TGCGCCAGCAGCCCGAGGGGTTACCTCCAAGAGACCCAGTACTTC CASSPRGYLQETQYF
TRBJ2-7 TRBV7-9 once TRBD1 TGTGCCAGCAGCGCCCTTGACAGGGGGCGCGACGAGCAGTACTTC CASSALDRGRDEQYF
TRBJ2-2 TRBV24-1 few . TGTGCCACCACCCCGAGTGGAAGCGGGGAGCTGTTTTTT CATTPSGSGELFF
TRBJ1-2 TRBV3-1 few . TGTGCCAGCAGCGGCGAGACCACCTATGGCTACACCTTC CASSGETTYGYTF
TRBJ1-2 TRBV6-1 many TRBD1 TGTGCCAGCAGTACCCTAGGGACAGCCGGCACATACACCTTC CASSTLGTAGTYTF
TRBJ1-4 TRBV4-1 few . TGCGCCAGCAGCCAAGCGGGTTTGGGGGAAAAACTGTTTTTT CASSQAGLGEKLFF
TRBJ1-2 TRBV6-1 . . TGTGCCAGCAGTGAAGCGGTGGTCCGTGGCTACACCTTC CASSEAVVRGYTF
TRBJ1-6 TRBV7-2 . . TGTGCCAGCAGCCTCCTGACAGCAGATAATTCACCCCCCCACTTT CASSLLTADNSPPHF